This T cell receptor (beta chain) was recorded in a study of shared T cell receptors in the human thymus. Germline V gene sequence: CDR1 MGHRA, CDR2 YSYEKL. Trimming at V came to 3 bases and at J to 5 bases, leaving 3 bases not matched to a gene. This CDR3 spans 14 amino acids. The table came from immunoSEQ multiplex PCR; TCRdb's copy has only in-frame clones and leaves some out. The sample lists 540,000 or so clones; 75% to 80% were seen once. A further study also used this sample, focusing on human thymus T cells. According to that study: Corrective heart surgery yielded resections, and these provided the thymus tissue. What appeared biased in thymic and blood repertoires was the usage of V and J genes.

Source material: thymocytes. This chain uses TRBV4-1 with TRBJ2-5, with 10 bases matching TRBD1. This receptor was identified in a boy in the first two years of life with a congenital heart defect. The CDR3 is CASSQPGQGETQYF. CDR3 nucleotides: TGCGCCAGCAGCCAGCCGGGACAGGGGGAGACCCAGTACTTC.